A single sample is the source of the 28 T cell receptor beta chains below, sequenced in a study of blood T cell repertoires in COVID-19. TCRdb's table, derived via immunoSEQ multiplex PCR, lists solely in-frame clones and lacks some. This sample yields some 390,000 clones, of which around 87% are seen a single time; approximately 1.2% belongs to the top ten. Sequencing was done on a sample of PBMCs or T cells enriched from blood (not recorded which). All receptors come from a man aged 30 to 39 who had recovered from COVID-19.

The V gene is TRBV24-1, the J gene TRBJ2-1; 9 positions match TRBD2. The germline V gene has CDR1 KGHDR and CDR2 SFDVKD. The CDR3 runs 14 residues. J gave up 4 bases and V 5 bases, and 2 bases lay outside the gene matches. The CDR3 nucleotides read TGTGCCACCAGTGGGCTAGCGGGATACAATGAGCAGTTCTTC. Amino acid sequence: CATSGLAGYNEQFF.

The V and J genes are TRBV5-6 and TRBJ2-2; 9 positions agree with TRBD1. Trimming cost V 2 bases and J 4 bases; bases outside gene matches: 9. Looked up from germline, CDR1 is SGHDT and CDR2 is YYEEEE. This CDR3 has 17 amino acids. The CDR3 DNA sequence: TGTGCCAGCAGCTTTAGACAGGGACAGGGTACCACCGGGGAGCTGTTTTTT. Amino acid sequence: CASSFRQGQGTTGELFF. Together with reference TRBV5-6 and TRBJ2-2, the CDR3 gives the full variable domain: DAGVTQSPTHLIKTRGQQVTLRCSPKSGHDTVSWYQQALGQGPQFIFQYYEEEERQRGNFPDRFSGHQFPNYSSELNVNALLLGDSALYLCASSFRQGQGTTGELFFGEGSRLTVL.

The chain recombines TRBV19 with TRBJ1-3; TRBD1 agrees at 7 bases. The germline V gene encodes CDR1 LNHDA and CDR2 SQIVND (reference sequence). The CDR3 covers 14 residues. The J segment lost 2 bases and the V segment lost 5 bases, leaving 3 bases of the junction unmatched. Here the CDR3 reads CASSFQGAGNTIYF. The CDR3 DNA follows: TGTGCCAGTAGTTTCCAGGGGGCTGGAAACACCATATATTTT.

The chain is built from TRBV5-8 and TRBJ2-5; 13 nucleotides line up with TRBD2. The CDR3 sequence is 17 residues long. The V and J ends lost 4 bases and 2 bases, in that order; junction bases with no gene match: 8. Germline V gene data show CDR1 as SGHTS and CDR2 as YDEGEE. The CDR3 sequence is CASSTGLAGDLQETQYF. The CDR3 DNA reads TGTGCCAGCAGCACCGGACTAGCGGGGGACCTTCAAGAGACCCAGTACTTC.

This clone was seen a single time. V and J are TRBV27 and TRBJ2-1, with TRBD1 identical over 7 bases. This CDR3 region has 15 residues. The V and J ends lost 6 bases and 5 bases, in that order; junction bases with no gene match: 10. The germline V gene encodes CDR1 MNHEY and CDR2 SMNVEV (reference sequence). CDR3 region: CASRLTGSTNNEQFF. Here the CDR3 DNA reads TGTGCCAGCAGGTTGACAGGGTCCACAAACAATGAGCAGTTCTTC.

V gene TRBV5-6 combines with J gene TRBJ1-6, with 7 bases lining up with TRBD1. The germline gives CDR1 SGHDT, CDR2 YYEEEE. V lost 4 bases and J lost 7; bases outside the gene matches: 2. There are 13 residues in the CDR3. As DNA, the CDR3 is TGTGCCAGCAGCCGGGACAGCAATTCACCCCTCCACTTT. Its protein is CASSRDSNSPLHF.

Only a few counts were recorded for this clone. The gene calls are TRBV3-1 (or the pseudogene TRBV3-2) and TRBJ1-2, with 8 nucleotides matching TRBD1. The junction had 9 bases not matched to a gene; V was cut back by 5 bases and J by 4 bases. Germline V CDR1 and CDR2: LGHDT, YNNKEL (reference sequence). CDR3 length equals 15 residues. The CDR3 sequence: CASSNSGGRGYGYTF. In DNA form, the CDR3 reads TGTGCCAGCAGCAATTCAGGGGGCCGCGGCTATGGCTACACCTTC.

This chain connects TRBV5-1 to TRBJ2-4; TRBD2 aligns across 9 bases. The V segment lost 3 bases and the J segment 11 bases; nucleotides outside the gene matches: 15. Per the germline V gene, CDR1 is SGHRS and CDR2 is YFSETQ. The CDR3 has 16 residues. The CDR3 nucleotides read TGCGCCAGCAGCTCCGAAGCTAGCGGGATTTCTGCGGTTCAGTACTTC. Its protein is CASSSEASGISAVQYF.

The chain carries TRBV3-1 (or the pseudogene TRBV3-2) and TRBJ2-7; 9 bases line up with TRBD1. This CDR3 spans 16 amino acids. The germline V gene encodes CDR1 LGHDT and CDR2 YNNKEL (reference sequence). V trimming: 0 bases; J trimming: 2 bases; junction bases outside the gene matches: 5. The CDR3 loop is CASSQEMGTGTYEQYF. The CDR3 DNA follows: TGTGCCAGCAGCCAAGAAATGGGGACAGGGACCTACGAGCAGTACTTC.

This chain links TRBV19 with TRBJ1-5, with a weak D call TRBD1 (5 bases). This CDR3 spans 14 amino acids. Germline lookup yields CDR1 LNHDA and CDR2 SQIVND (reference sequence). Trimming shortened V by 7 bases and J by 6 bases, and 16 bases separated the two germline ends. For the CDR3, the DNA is TGTGCCAGTACCTCAGGTGGGGCTAGTCAGCCCCAGCATTTT. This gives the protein CASTSGGASQPQHF.

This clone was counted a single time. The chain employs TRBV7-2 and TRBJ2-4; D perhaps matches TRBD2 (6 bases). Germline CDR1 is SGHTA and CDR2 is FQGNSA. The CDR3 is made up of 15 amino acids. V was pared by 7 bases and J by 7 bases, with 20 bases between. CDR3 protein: CASTLEWGEWNIQYF. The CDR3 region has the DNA TGTGCCAGCACCCTAGAATGGGGGGAGTGGAACATTCAGTACTTC.

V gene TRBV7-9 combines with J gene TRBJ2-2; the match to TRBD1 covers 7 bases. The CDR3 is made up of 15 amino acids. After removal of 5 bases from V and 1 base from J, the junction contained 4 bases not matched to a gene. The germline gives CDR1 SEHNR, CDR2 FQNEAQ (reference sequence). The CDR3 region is CASSRGQLNTGELFF. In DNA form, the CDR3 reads TGTGCCAGCAGCCGGGGACAGCTGAACACCGGGGAGCTGTTTTTT.

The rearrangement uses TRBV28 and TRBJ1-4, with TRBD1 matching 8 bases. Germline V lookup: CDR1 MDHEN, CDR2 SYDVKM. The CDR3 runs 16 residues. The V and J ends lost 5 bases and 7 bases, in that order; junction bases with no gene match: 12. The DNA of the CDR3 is TGTGCCAGCAGTCACCGCTCCGGGACAGGAAGTGAAAAACTGTTTTTT. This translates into CASSHRSGTGSEKLFF. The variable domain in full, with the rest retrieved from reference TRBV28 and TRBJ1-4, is DVKVTQSSRYLVKRTGEKVFLECVQDMDHENMFWYRQDPGLGLRLIYFSYDVKMKEKGDIPEGYSVSREKKERFSLILESASTNQTSMYLCASSHRSGTGSEKLFFGSGTQLSVL.

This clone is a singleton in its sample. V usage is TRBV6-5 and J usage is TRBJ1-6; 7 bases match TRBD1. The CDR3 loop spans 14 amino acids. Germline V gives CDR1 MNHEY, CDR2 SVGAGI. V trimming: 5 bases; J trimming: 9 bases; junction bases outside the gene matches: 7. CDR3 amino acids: CASSPGQRASPLHF. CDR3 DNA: TGTGCCAGCAGTCCGGGACAGCGGGCTTCACCCCTCCACTTT.

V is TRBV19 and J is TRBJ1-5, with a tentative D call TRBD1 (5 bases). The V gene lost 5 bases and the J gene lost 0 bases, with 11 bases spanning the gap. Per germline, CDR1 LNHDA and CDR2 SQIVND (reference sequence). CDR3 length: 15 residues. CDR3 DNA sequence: TGTGCCAGTAGTTTGGACATGTATAGCAATCAGCCCCAGCATTTT. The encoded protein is CASSLDMYSNQPQHF. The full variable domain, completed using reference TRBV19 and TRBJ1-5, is DGGITQSPKYLFRKEGQNVTLSCEQNLNHDAMYWYRQDPGQGLRLIYYSQIVNDFQKGDIAEGYSVSREKKESFPLTVTSAQKNPTAFYLCASSLDMYSNQPQHFGDGTRLSIL.

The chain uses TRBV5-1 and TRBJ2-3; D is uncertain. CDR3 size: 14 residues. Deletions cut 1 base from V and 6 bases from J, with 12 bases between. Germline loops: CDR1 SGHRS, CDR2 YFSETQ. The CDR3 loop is CASSLLSQRDTQYF. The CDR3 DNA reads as TGCGCCAGCAGCTTGTTAAGCCAACGGGATACGCAGTATTTT. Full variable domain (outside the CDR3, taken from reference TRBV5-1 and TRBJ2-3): KAGVTQTPRYLIKTRGQQVTLSCSPISGHRSVSWYQQTPGQGLQFLFEYFSETQRNKGNFPGRFSGRQFSNSRSEMNVSTLELGDSALYLCASSLLSQRDTQYFGPGTRLTVL.

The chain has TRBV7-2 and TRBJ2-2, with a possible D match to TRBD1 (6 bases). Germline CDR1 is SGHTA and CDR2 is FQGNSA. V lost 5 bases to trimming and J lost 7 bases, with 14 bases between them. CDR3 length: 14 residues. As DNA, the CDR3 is TGTGCCAGCAGCGGCGGACAGTATAGCGGGGAGCTGTTTTTT. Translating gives CASSGGQYSGELFF.

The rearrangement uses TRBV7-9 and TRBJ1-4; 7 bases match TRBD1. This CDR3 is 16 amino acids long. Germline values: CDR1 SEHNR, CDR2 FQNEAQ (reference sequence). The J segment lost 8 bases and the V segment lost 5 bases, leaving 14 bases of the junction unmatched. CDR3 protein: CASSTIRWGQTEKLFF. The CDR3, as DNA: TGTGCCAGCAGCACAATTCGCTGGGGACAGACCGAAAAACTGTTTTTT.

This CDR3 is CASKPGMAGVYGYTF. CDR3 coding DNA: TGCGCCAGCAAGCCCGGGATGGCAGGAGTTTATGGCTACACCTTC. The chain employs TRBV5-1 and TRBJ1-2, with no clear D. From germline, CDR1 is SGHRS and CDR2 YFSETQ. The CDR3 covers 15 residues. Trimming took off 6 bases at V and 5 bases at J, with 20 bases between the two ends. Combining the CDR3 with reference TRBV5-1 and TRBJ1-2 gives the whole variable domain KAGVTQTPRYLIKTRGQQVTLSCSPISGHRSVSWYQQTPGQGLQFLFEYFSETQRNKGNFPGRFSGRQFSNSRSEMNVSTLELGDSALYLCASKPGMAGVYGYTFGSGTRLTVV.

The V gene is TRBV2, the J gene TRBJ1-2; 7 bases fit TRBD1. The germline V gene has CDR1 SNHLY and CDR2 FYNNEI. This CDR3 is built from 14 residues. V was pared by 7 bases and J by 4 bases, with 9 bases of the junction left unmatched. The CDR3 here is CASTVTGAVYGYTF. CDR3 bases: TGTGCCAGCACCGTCACAGGGGCGGTCTATGGCTACACCTTC.

The CDR3 DNA reads as TGTGCCAGCAGCTTAGATCAGGGGGCAGAAGCTTTCTTT. Amino acids: CASSLDQGAEAFF. This chain joins TRBV7-9 and TRBJ1-1, with TRBD1 matching 8 bases. This CDR3 is 13 amino acids long. V shed 1 base and J 8 bases; nucleotides not matched to a gene: 3. Germline lookup yields CDR1 SEHNR and CDR2 FQNEAQ (reference sequence).

CDR3 region: CASSAYRGLAYEQYF. Written as DNA, the CDR3 is TGTGCCAGTAGTGCATACAGGGGTCTGGCCTACGAGCAGTACTTC. The chain recombines TRBV19 with TRBJ2-7; the match to TRBD1 covers 7 bases. Germline assignment: CDR1 LNHDA and CDR2 SQIVND (reference sequence). The CDR3 has 15 residues. The J segment lost 2 bases and the V segment lost 5 bases, leaving 9 bases of the junction unmatched.

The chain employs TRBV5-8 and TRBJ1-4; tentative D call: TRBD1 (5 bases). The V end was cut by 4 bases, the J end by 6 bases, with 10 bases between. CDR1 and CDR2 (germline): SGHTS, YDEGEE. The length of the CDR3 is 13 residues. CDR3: CASSRGSYEKLFF. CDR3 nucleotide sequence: TGTGCCAGCAGCAGGGGATCTTATGAAAAACTGTTTTTT.

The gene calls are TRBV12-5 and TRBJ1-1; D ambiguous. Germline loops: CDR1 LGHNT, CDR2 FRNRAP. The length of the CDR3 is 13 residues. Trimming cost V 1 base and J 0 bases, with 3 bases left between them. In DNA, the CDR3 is TGTGCTAGTGGTTTGGGTATGAACACTGAAGCTTTCTTT. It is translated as CASGLGMNTEAFF.

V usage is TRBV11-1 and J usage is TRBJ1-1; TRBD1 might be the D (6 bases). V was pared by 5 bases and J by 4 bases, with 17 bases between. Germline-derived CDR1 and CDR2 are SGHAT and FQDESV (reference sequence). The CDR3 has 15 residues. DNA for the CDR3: TGTGCCAGCAGCGCCTCTCAGGGGCAAAGCACTGAAGCTTTCTTT. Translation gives CASSASQGQSTEAFF.

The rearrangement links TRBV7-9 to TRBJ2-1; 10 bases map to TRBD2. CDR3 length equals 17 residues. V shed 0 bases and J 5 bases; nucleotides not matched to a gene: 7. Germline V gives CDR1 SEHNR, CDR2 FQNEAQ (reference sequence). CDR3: CASSLATSGPRDNEQFF. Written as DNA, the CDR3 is TGTGCCAGCAGCTTAGCGACTAGCGGGCCCAGAGACAATGAGCAGTTCTTC.

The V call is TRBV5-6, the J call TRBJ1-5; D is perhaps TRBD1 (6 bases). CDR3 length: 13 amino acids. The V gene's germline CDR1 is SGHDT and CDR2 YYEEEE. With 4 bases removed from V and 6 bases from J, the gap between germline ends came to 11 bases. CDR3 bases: TGTGCCAGCAGCATGGGGGCAGGTCAGCCCCAGCATTTT. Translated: CASSMGAGQPQHF.

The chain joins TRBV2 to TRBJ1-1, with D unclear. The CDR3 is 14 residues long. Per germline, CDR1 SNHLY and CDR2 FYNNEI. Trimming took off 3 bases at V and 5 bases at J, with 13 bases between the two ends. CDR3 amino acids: CASSDPQIGTEAFF. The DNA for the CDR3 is TGTGCCAGCAGTGACCCCCAGATCGGGACTGAAGCTTTCTTT.